These 2 T cell receptor beta chains were all obtained from the same sample, sequenced in a study of T cells after yellow fever vaccination. From the 5' RACE reads, TCRdb called clonotypes with MiXCR, one entry per CDR3 protein. This sample has 500,000 to 650,000 distinct CDR3 sequences, with approximately 15% found just once. The sequencing here drew on PBMCs, taken on the day of the yellow fever booster vaccination. The receptors originated from a man in his thirties or forties who received the YFV17D yellow fever vaccine.

The chain couples TRBV4-3 to TRBJ2-3; D may be TRBD2 (5 bases). The V gene lost 0 bases and the J gene lost 2 bases, with 18 bases spanning the gap. This CDR3 has 18 residues. CDR1 is LGHNA and CDR2 is YSLEER in the germline V gene. CDR3 region: CASSQDALAGAFTDTQYF. CDR3 nucleotides: TGCGCCAGCAGCCAAGATGCCCTCGCGGGCGCATTCACAGATACGCAGTATTTT.

This clonotype was detected a few times. The V gene is TRBV6-7, the J gene TRBJ2-5; D may be TRBD2 (5 bases). TRBV6-7 is an open reading frame, and its role is uncertain. This CDR3 is built from 18 residues. V was clipped by 0 bases and J by 2 bases, with 19 bases between them. The CDR3 sequence: CASSYSKRQAAEQETQYF. CDR3 nucleotide sequence: TGTGCCAGCAGTTACTCGAAGCGGCAGGCAGCGGAGCAAGAGACCCAGTACTTC.